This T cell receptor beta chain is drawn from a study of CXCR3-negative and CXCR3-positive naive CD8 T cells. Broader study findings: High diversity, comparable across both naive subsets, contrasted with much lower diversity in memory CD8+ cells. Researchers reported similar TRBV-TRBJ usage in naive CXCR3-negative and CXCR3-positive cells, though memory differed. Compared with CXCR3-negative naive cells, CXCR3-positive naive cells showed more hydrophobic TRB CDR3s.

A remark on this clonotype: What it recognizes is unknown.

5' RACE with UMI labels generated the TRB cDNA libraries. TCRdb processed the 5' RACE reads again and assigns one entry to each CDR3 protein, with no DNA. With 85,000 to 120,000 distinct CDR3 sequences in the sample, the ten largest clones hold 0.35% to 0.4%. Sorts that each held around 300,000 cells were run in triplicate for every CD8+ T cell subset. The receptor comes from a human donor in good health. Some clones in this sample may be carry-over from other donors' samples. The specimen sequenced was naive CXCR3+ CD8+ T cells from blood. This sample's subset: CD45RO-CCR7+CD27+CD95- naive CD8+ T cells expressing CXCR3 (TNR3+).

Here the CDR3 reads CASSSSQGLGTEAFF. This rearrangement joins TRBV7-9 to TRBJ1-1. Looked up from germline, CDR1 is SEHNR and CDR2 is FQNEAQ (reference sequence). This CDR3 spans 15 amino acids. The whole variable domain, remainder taken from reference TRBV7-9 and TRBJ1-1, is DTGVSQNPRHKITKRGQNVTFRCDPISEHNRLYWYRQTLGQGPEFLTYFQNEAQLEKSRLLSDRFSAERPKGSFSTLEIQRTEQGDSAMYLCASSSSQGLGTEAFFGQGTRLTVV.